The clone carrying this TCR beta chain showed up just once. Its antigen is unknown. In germline, CDR1 is SNHLY, CDR2 FYNNEI. This CDR3 has 16 amino acids. Trimming pared 4 bases from V and 2 bases from J, leaving 16 bases between. This sample is part of a study of Ad26.COV2.S vaccination and SARS-CoV-2 variants. Study results and caveats: It was reported that spike-specific CD8+ and CD4+ T cell responses were substantially broad after vaccination. It is possible that the TCR breadth and depth analyses underestimated the total T cell responses.

Treatment reported: around 19 received Ad26.COV2.S at low or high dose, single or two shots; 5 received placebo; per-sample allocation not given. Samples were taken on day 63 after the first vaccine or placebo injection. Boston provided a donor who was an adult aged 18-55 years. Wuhan-strain SARS-CoV-2 spike was expressed by the Ad26 vector that made up the vaccine. Some clones are missing from TCRdb's copy, which holds only in-frame ones; the method was immunoSEQ multiplex PCR. This sample has about 680,000 clones; around 92% occur once, and the top ten carry about 1.5%. The specimen was peripheral blood, collected in a trial of Ad26.COV2.S vaccine versus placebo. The chain is built from TRBV2 and TRBJ2-3; TRBD1 is a possible D gene (6 bases). This receptor was obtained from a person between 18 and 65 years old who received the Ad26.COV2.S COVID-19 vaccine or a placebo. CDR3 coding DNA: TGTGCCAGCAGTGTAGGGGGACCGACTACCACAGATACGCAGTATTTT. Amino acids: CASSVGGPTTTDTQYF.